This record covers a single T cell receptor beta chain. The antigen remains unidentified. The entry originates in a study of cytomegalovirus exposure and HLA in healthy donors. The PCR contained 60 Vbeta and 13 Jbeta primers. Authors' data handling: In a later analysis, of roughly 83 million unique beta chains, 9 million to 11 million appeared in at least two donors. Produced via immunoSEQ multiplex PCR; TCRdb's table is partial and in-frame only. Clone size and the V and J calls come from that table; the DNA yielded D and trimming. This specimen shows under 200,000 clones; the ten leading clones hold roughly 0.83%. This CDR3 is built from 15 residues. V was clipped by 0 bases and J by 4 bases, with 10 bases between them. Per germline, CDR1 LNHDA and CDR2 SQIVND (reference sequence). Study-level results: Rarity held for most TCR sequences, but there were some public TCRs that occurred in many donors. DRB1 showed the most TCR associations and HLA-C the fewest in a later analysis, as rates varied by HLA locus. For most subjects, TCR beta sequences were reported to predict HLA-A and HLA-B alleles with accuracy.

The sequenced material came from PBMCs. This chain connects TRBV19 to TRBJ1-5; the D is unclear. The TCR comes from a woman in her late teens or twenties in good health and CMV-seropositive. In DNA form, the CDR3 reads TGTGCCAGTAGTATAGAGGGAGGAGATAATCAGCCCCAGCATTTT. It specifies CASSIEGGDNQPQHF.